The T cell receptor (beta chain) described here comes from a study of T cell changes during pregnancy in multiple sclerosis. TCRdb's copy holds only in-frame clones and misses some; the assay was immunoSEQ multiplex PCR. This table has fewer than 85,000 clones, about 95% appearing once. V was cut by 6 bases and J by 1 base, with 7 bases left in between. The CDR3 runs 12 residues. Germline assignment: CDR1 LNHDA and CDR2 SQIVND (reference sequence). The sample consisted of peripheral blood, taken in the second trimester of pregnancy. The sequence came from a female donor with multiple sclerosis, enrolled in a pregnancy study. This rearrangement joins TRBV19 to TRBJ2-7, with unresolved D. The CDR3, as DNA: TGTGCCAGTAGCCCCCCGTCCTACGAGCAGTACTTC. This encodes CASSPPSYEQYF.